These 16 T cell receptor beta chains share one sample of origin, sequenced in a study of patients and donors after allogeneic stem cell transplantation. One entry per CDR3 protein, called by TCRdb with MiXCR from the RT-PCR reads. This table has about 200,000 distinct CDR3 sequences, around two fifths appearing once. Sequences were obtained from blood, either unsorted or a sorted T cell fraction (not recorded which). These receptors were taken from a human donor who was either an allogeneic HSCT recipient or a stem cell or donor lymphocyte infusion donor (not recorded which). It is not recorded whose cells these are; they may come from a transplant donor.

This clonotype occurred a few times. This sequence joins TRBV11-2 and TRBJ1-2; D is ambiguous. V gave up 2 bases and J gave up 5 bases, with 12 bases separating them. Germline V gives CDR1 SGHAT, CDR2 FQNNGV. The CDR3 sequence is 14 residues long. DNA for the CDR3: TGTGCCAGCAGCTTAATCGGGGTTGGGTATGGCTACACCTTC. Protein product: CASSLIGVGYGYTF.

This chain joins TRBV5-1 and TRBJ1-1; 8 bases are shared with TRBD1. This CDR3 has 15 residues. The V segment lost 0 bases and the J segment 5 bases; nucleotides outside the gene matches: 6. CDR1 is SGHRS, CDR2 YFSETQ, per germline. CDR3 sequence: CASSLEGRGPTEAFF. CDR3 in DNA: TGCGCCAGCAGCTTGGAGGGCAGGGGGCCAACTGAAGCTTTCTTT.

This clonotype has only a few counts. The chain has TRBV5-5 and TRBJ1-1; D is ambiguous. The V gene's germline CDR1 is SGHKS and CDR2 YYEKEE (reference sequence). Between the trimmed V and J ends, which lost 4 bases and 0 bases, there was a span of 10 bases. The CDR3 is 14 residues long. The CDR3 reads CASSSGLMNTEAFF. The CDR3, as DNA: TGTGCCAGCAGCAGTGGTTTGATGAACACTGAAGCTTTCTTT.

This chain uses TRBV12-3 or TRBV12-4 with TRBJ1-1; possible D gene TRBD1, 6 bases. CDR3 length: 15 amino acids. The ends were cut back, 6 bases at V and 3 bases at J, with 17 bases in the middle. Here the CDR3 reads CASRVLGGGDTEAFF. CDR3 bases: TGTGCCAGCAGGGTCCTCGGGGGCGGGGACACTGAAGCTTTCTTT.

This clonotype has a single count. CDR3 nucleotides: TGCGCCAGCAGCCCTCTGACAGGGGGCGATGGCTACACCTTC. It codes for CASSPLTGGDGYTF. This sequence joins TRBV4-1 and TRBJ1-2; TRBD1 agrees at 10 bases. The CDR3 spans 14 residues. V was pared by 4 bases and J by 6 bases, with 5 bases of the junction left unmatched. Looked up from germline, CDR1 is MGHRA and CDR2 is YSYEKL.

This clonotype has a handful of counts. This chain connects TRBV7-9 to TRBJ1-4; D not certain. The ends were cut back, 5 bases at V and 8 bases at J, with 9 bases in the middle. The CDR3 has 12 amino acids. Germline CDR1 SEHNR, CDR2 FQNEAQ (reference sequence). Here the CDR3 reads CASSRVGEKLFF. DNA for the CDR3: TGTGCCAGCAGCCGGGTAGGGGAAAAACTGTTTTTT.

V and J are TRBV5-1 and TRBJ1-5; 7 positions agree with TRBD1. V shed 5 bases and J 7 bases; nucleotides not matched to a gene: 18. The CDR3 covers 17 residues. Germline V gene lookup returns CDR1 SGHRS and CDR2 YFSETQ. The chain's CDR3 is CASRFQLRDREGQPQHF. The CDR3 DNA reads TGCGCCAGCAGGTTCCAGCTTCGAGACAGGGAGGGCCAGCCCCAGCATTTT.

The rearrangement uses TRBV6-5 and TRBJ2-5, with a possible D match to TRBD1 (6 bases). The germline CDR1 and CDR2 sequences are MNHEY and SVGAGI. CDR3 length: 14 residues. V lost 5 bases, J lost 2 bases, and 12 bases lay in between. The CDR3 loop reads CASSTTGRQETQYF. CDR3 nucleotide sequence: TGTGCCAGCAGTACCACAGGGCGGCAAGAGACCCAGTACTTC.

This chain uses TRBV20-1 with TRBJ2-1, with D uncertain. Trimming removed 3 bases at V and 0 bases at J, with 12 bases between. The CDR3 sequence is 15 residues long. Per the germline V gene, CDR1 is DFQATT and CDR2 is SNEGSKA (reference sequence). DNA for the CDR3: TGCAGTGCTAGGCTACTCACTTCCTCCTACAATGAGCAGTTCTTC. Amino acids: CSARLLTSSYNEQFF.

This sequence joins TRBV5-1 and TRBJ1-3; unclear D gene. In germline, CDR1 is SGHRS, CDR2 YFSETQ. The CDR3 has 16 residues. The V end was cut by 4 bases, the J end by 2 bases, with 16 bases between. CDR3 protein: CASSPRVQSPGNTIYF. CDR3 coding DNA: TGCGCCAGCAGCCCACGGGTCCAATCGCCTGGAAACACCATATATTTT.

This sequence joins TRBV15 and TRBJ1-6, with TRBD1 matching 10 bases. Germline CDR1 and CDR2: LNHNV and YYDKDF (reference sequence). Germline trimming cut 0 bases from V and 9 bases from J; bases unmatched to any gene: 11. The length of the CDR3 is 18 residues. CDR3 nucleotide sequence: TGTGCCACCAGCAGAGATCGGGGGACAGGGGTGGGCGGTTCACCCCTCCACTTT. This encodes CATSRDRGTGVGGSPLHF.

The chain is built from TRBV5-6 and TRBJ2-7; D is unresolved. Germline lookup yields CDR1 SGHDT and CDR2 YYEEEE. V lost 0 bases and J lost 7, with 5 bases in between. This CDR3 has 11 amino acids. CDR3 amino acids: CASSLVGEQYF. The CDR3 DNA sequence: TGTGCCAGCAGCTTGGTCGGGGAGCAGTACTTC. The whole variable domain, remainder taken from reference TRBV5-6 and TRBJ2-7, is DAGVTQSPTHLIKTRGQQVTLRCSPKSGHDTVSWYQQALGQGPQFIFQYYEEEERQRGNFPDRFSGHQFPNYSSELNVNALLLGDSALYLCASSLVGEQYFGPGTRLTVT.

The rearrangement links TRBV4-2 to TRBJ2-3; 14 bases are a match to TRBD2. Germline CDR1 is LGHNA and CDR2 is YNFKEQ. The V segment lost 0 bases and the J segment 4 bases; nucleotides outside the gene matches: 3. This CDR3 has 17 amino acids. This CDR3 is CASSQELTSGGADTQYF. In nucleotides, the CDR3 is TGTGCCAGCAGCCAAGAGTTGACTAGCGGGGGGGCAGATACGCAGTATTTT.

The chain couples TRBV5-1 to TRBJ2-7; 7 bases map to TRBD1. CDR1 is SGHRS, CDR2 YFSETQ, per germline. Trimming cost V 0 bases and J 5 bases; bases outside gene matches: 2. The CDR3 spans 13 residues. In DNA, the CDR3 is TGCGCCAGCAGCTTGGAGACAGGGAACGAGCAGTACTTC. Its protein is CASSLETGNEQYF. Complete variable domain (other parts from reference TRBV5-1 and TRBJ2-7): KAGVTQTPRYLIKTRGQQVTLSCSPISGHRSVSWYQQTPGQGLQFLFEYFSETQRNKGNFPGRFSGRQFSNSRSEMNVSTLELGDSALYLCASSLETGNEQYFGPGTRLTVT.

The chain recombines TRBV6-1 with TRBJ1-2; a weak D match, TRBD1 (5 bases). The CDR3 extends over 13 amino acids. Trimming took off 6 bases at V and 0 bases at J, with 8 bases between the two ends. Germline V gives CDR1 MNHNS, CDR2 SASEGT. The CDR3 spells CASRLTANYGYTF. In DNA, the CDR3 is TGTGCCAGCAGGTTGACAGCTAACTATGGCTACACCTTC.

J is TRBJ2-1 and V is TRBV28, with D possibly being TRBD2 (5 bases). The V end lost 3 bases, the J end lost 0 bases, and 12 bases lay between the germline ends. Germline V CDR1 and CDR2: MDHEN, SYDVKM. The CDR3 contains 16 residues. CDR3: CASSLLEASSYNEQFF. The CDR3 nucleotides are TGTGCCAGCAGTTTGTTGGAGGCGAGCTCCTACAATGAGCAGTTCTTC.